This T cell receptor (beta chain) appears in the sequencing data of a study of blood T cell repertoires in COVID-19. Trimming cost V 3 bases and J 4 bases, with 10 bases left between them. Germline V CDR1 and CDR2: LGHDT, YNNKEL (reference sequence). The CDR3 totals 14 residues. The protocol was immunoSEQ multiplex PCR, while the TCRdb copy is restricted to in-frame clones and leaves out a portion. Counted here are around 15,000 clones, around nine tenths occurring once; the ten biggest clones make up 3.5% to 5%. Sequencing used peripheral blood. The receptor comes from a man aged 55 to 70 with active COVID-19. The chain uses TRBV3-1 (or the pseudogene TRBV3-2) and TRBJ1-3, with unresolved D. The chain's CDR3 is CASSQGHQGNTIYF. Written as DNA, the CDR3 is TGTGCCAGCAGCCAGGGCCACCAGGGAAACACCATATATTTT.